This T cell receptor (beta chain) originates from a study of PD-1 blockade in classical Hodgkin lymphoma. Whole-study findings and limits: The study found complete responders had baseline diversity similar to newly diagnosed patients.

V lost 7 bases, J lost 1 base, and 5 bases lay in between. The CDR3 runs 13 residues. The germline V gene has CDR1 SEHNR and CDR2 FQNEAQ (reference sequence). Profiling relied on immunoSEQ multiplex PCR, and the TCRdb table lists in-frame clones only, not all of them. This sample has more than 140,000 clones, with approximately 80% found just once. Note on this clone: What it binds is not known.

All trial patients relapsed after autologous stem cell transplantation. The clonotype comes from a human donor with classical Hodgkin lymphoma. The chain uses TRBV7-9 and TRBJ2-6, with unresolved D. The sequenced sample was peripheral blood mononuclear cells (PBMCs), obtained before the second cycle of nivolumab. The CDR3 nucleotides read TGTGCCAGCATCGTTTCTGGGGCCAACGTCCTGACTTTC. Translated: CASIVSGANVLTF.